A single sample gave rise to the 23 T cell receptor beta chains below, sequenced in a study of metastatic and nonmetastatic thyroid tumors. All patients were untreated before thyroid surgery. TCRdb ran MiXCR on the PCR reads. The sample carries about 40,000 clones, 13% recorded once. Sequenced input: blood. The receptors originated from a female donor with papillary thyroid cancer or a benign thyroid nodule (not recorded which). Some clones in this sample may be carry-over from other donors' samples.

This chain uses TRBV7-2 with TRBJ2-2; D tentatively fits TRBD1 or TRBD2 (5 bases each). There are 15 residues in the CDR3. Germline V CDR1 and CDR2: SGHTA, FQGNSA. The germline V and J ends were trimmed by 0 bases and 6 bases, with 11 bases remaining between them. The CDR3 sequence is CASSLAWGSAGELFF. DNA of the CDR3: TGTGCCAGCAGCTTAGCGTGGGGGAGCGCCGGGGAGCTGTTTTTT.

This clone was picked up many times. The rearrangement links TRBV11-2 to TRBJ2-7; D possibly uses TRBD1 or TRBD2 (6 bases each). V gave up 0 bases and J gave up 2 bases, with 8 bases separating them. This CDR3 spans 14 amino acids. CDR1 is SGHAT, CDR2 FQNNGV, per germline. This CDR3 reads CASSLEGGAYEQYF. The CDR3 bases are TGTGCCAGCAGCTTAGAGGGGGGCGCCTACGAGCAGTACTTC. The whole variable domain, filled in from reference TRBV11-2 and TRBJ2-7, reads EAGVAQSPRYKIIEKRQSVAFWCNPISGHATLYWYQQILGQGPKLLIQFQNNGVVDDSQLPKDRFSAERLKGVDSTLKIQPAKLEDSAVYLCASSLEGGAYEQYFGPGTRLTVT.

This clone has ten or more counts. The CDR3 DNA reads TGTGCCAGCAGCTTATCCTCCGGGACAGGGGTACAAGAGACCCAGTACTTC. This gives the protein CASSLSSGTGVQETQYF. V usage is TRBV5-6 and J usage is TRBJ2-5, with TRBD1 matching over 10 bases. Germline V lookup: CDR1 SGHDT, CDR2 YYEEEE. The CDR3 is made up of 17 amino acids. J gave up 2 bases and V 2 bases, and 9 bases lay outside the gene matches.

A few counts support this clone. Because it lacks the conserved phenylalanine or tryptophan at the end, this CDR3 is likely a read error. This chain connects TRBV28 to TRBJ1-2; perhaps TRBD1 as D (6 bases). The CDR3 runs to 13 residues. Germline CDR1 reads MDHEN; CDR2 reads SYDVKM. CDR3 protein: CASILWGAGGYTV. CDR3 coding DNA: TGTGCCAGCATTTTATGGGGGGCAGGTGGCTACACCGTC.

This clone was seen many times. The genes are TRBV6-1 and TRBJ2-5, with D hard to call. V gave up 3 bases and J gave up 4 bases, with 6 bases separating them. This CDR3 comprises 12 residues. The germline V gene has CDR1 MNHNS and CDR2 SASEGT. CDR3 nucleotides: TGTGCCAGCAGTGAGGGAAGAGAGACCCAGTACTTC. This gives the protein CASSEGRETQYF.

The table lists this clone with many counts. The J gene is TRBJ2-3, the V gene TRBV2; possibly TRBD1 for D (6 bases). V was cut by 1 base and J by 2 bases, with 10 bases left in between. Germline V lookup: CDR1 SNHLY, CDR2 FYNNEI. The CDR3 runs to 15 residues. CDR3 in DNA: TGTGCCAGCAGTGAAGTGGGGGCAAACACAGATACGCAGTATTTT. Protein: CASSEVGANTDTQYF.

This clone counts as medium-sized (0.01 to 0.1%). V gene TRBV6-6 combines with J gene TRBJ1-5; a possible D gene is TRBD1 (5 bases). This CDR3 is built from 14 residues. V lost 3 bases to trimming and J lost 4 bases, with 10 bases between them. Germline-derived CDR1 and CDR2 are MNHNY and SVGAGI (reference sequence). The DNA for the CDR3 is TGTGCCAGCAGTTATTCCAGGGCTAATCAGCCCCAGCATTTT. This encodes CASSYSRANQPQHF.

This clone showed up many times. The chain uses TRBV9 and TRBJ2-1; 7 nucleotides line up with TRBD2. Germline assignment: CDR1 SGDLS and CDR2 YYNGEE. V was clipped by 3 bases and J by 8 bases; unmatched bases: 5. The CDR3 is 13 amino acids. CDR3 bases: TGTGCCAGCAGCGCCCCAGGGAGGGATGAGCAGTTCTTC. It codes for CASSAPGRDEQFF.

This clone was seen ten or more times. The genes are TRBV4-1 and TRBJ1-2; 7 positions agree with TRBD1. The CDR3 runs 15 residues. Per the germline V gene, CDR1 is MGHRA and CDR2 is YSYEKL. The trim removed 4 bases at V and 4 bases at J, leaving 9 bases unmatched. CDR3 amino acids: CASSPGTATPYGYTF. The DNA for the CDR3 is TGCGCCAGCAGCCCCGGGACAGCCACACCCTATGGCTACACCTTC.

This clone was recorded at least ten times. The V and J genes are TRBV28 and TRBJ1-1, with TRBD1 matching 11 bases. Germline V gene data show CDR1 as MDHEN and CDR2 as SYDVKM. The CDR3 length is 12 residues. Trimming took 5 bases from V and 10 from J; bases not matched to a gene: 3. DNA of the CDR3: TGTGCCAGCAGTCTGGACAGGGGGCGAGCTTTCTTT. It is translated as CASSLDRGRAFF.

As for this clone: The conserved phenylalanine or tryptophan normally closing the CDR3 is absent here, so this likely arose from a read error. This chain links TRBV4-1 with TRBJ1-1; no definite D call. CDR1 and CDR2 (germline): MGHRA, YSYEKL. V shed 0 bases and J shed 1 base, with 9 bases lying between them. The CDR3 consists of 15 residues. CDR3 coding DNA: TGCGCCAGCAGCCAAGAACGGGTCAAGAACACTGAAGCTTTCCTT. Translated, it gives CASSQERVKNTEAFL.

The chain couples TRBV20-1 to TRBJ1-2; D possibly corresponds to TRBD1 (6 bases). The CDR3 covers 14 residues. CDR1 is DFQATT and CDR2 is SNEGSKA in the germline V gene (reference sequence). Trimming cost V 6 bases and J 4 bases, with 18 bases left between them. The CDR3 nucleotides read TGCAGTGCCCTAGCGGGAGGGGGTGTCTATGGCTACACCTTC. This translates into CSALAGGGVYGYTF.

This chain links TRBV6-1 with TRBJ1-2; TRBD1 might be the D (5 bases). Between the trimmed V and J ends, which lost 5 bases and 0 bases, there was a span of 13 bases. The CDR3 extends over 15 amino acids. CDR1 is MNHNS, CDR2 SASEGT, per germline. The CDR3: CASSLTGSANYGYTF. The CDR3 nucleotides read TGTGCCAGCAGTCTAACAGGTTCAGCTAACTATGGCTACACCTTC.

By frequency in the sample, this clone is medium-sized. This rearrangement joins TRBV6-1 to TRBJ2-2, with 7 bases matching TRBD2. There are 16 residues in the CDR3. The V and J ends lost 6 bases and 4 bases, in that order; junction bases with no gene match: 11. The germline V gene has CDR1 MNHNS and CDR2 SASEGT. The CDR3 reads CASSPPLGGSTGELFF. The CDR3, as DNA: TGTGCCAGCAGCCCCCCCTTGGGCGGGAGCACCGGGGAGCTGTTTTTT.

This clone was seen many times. CDR3 protein: CASSLEAVTSPLHF. For the CDR3, the DNA is TGTGCCAGCAGCTTAGAGGCGGTTACTTCACCCCTCCACTTT. The chain is built from TRBV7-2 and TRBJ1-6, with no clear D. The CDR3 sequence is 14 residues long. Germline CDR1 SGHTA, CDR2 FQGNSA. Trimming took off 1 base at V and 9 bases at J, with 10 bases between the two ends.

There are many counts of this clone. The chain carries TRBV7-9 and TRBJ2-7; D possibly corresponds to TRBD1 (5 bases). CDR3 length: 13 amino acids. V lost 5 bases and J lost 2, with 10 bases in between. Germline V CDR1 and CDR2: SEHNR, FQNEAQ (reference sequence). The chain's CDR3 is CASSDRGAYEQYF. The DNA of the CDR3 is TGTGCCAGCAGCGATAGGGGCGCCTACGAGCAGTACTTC.

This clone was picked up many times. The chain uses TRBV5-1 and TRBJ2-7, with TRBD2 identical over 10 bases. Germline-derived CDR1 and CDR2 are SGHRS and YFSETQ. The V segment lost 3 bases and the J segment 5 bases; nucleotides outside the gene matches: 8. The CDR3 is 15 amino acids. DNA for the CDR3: TGCGCCAGCAGCTATGTAGCGGGAGGACAGGACGAGCAGTACTTC. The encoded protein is CASSYVAGGQDEQYF. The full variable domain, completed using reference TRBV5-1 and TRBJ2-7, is KAGVTQTPRYLIKTRGQQVTLSCSPISGHRSVSWYQQTPGQGLQFLFEYFSETQRNKGNFPGRFSGRQFSNSRSEMNVSTLELGDSALYLCASSYVAGGQDEQYFGPGTRLTVT.

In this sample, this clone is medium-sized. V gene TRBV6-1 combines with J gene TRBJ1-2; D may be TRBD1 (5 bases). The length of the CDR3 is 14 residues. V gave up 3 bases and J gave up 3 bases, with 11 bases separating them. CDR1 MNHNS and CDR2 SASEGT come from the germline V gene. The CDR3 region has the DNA TGTGCCAGCAGTGAGGGGGTTGGGTACTATGGCTACACCTTC. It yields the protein CASSEGVGYYGYTF.

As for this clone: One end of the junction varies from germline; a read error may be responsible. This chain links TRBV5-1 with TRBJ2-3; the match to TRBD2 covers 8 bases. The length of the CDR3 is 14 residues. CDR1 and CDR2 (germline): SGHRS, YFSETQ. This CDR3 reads CASWGGRRVDTHYF. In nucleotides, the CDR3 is TGCGCCAGCTGGGGCGGGAGGAGAGTGGATACGCATTATTTT.

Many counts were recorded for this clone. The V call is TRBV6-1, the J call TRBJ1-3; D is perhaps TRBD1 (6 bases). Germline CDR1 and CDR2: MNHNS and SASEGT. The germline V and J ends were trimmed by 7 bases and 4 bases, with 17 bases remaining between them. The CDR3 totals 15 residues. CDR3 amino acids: CASTQRQGTGNTIYF. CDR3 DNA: TGTGCCAGCACTCAACGGCAGGGGACGGGAAACACCATATATTTT.

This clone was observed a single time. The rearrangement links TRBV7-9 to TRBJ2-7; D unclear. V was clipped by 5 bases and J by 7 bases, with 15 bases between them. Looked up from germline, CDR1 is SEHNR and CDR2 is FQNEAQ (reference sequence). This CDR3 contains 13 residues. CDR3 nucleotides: TGTGCCAGCAGCCAAACGGAGCGACGGGAGCAGTACTTC. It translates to CASSQTERREQYF.

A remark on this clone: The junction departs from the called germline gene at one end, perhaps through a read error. Here the CDR3 DNA reads TGTGTCAGCAGCTATATCCACGGGGAGCTGTTTTTT. Amino acids: CVSSYIHGELFF. The V gene is TRBV7-9, the J gene TRBJ2-2; D is unresolved. This CDR3 comprises 12 residues. CDR1 is SEHNR, CDR2 FQNEAQ, per germline (reference sequence).

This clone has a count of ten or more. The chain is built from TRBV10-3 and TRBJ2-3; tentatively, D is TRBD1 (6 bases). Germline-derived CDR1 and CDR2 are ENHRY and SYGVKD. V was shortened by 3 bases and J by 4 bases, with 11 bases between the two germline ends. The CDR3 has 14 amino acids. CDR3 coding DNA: TGTGCCATCAGTGACTCCAGGGGCTCAGATACGCAGTATTTT. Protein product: CAISDSRGSDTQYF.